This TCR beta chain was retrieved from a study of OX40 agonist ivuxolimab in advanced cancers. Looking at the study overall: Allowance was made for prior anti-PD-1, anti-PD-L1 or anti-CTLA-4 therapy, and about 40% had some. One hepatocellular carcinoma and a couple of cutaneous melanoma patients partially responded. Study-wide results and limits: By week 6 at 0.1 to 3.0 mg/kg, blood CD4+ and CD8+ T cells had expanded clonally. The expanded peripheral T cells' antigen specificity was not determined.

TCRdb's copy holds only in-frame clones and misses some; the assay was immunoSEQ multiplex PCR. The data hold some 61,000 clones, with approximately 87% observed a single time. With respect to this clone: The antigen is unknown.

This specimen was CD4+ or CD8+ T cells sorted from blood, taken in a trial of the OX40 agonist ivuxolimab. The sequence derives from an adult with an advanced solid tumor such as melanoma, head and neck, liver or kidney cancer.

The CDR3 DNA is TGCGCCAGCAGCAAGGGTGGCACAGATACGCAGTATTTT. This gives the protein CASSKGGTDTQYF. This chain links TRBV5-1 with TRBJ2-3; the D is unclear. Between the trimmed V and J ends, which lost 4 bases and 1 base, there was a span of 7 bases. The CDR3 is 13 residues long. Germline loops: CDR1 SGHRS, CDR2 YFSETQ.